This record looks at one TCR beta chain sequence and its context. Its matching antigen is unknown. The sample comes from a study of T cell responses to AZD1222 COVID-19 vaccine. The data were produced by immunoSEQ multiplex PCR, yet TCRdb's version contains in-frame clones alone and is incomplete. Here the sample spans 100,000 to 150,000 clones, approximately 88% being singletons. Study-wide points: Repertoires were sampled only after the peak T cell response. Donor demographics were predominantly white British with a female majority; clonal diversity may be underestimated. Just a handful of AZD1222 recipients tested seropositive at baseline. Close to half of all spike-specific TCRs reportedly target regions of the variants that are unmutated.

The germline CDR1 and CDR2 sequences are SEHNR and FQNEAQ (reference sequence). Trimming at V came to 5 bases and at J to 2 bases, leaving 2 bases not matched to a gene. The length of the CDR3 is 13 residues. This sample comprised peripheral blood, obtained on day 0 of AZD1222 vaccination. V usage is TRBV7-9 and J usage is TRBJ1-1; 7 bases agree with TRBD1. This TCR was sampled from an adult in good health. CDR3 in amino acids: CASSRQGNTEAFF. CDR3 bases: TGTGCCAGCAGCAGACAGGGTAACACTGAAGCTTTCTTT.